This TCR beta chain originates from a study of cytomegalovirus exposure and HLA in healthy donors. The wider study: Earlier results showed 90 million to 120 million unique TCR beta sequences derived from roughly 200 million T cells. Study-wide points: Analysis was carried out at a later point, and it linked a missense DCLRE1C variant to TCR beta V- and J-gene trimming. Sequences of the TCR beta chain were said to predict the HLA-A and HLA-B alleles of most subjects accurately. Excluded were some V segments that proved indistinguishable, including TRBV6-2 and TRBV6-3.

60 Vbeta and 13 Jbeta primers were used in PCR. Profiled with immunoSEQ multiplex PCR; TCRdb holds only in-frame clones, not every one. This sample carries fewer than 250,000 clones, 82% of them seen once, and the ten largest clones take about 6%. The CDR3 has 14 residues. The germline gives CDR1 SGHNT, CDR2 YYREEE (reference sequence). Turning to this clone: The antigen is undetermined.

Input material: PBMCs. The source is a man aged 35-49 years in good health and CMV-seropositive. The V call is TRBV5-4, the J call TRBJ2-2; TRBD2 matches 7 bases. The CDR3 DNA follows: TGTGCAAGCGCAAGACTAGCAAACACCGGGGAGCTGTTTTTT. Its protein product is CASARLANTGELFF.